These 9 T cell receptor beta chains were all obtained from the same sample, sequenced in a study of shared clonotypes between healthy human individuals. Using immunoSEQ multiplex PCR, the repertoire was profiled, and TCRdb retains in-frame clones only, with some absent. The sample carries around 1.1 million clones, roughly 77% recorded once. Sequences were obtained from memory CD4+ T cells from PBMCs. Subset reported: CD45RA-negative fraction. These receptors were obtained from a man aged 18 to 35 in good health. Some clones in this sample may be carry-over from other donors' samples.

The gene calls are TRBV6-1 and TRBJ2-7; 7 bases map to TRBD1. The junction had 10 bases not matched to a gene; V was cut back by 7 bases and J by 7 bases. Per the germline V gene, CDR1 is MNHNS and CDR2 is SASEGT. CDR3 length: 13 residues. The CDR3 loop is CASTRDSLGEQYF. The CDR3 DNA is TGTGCCAGCACCCGGGACAGTCTAGGGGAGCAGTACTTC.

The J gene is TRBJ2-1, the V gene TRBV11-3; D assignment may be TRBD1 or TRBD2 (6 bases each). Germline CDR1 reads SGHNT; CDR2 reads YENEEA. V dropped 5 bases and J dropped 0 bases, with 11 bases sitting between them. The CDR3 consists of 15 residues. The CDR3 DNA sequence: TGTGCCAGCAGCAAAGGGGGGAGCTCCTACAATGAGCAGTTCTTC. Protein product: CASSKGGSSYNEQFF.

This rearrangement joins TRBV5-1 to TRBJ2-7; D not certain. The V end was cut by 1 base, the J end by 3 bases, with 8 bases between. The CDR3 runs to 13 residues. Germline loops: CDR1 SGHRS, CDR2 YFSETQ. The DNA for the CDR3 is TGCGCCAGCAGCTTGATGTCAGGCTACGAGCAGTACTTC. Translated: CASSLMSGYEQYF.

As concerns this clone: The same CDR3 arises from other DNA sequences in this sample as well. The CDR3 sequence: CASSLEGRGMNTEAFF. DNA for the CDR3: TGCGCCAGCAGCTTGGAGGGCAGGGGGATGAACACTGAAGCTTTCTTT. This chain links TRBV5-1 with TRBJ1-1; 7 nucleotides agree with TRBD1. V was clipped by 0 bases and J by 0 bases; unmatched bases: 5. CDR3 length equals 16 residues. Looked up from germline, CDR1 is SGHRS and CDR2 is YFSETQ.

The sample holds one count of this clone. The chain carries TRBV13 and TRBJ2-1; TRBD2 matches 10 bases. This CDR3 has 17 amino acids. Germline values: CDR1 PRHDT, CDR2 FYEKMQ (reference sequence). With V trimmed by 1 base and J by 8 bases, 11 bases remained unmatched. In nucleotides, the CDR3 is TGTGCCAGCAGCTTAGTGGGGCTAGCGGGAGCGAGGGATGAGCAGTTCTTC. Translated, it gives CASSLVGLAGARDEQFF.

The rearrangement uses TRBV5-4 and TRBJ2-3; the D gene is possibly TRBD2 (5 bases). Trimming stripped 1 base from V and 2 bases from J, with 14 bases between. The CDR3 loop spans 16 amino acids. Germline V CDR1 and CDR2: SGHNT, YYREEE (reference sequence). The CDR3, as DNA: TGTGCCAGCAGCTTGTTAGCGAACCGGAACACAGATACGCAGTATTTT. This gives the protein CASSLLANRNTDTQYF.

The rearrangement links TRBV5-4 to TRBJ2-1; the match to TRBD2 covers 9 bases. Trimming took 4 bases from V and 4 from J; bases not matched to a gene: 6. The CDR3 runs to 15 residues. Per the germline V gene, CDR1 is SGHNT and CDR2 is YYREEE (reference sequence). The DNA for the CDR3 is TGTGCCAGCAGCCCTAGACTAGCGGCGTACAATGAGCAGTTCTTC. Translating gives CASSPRLAAYNEQFF.

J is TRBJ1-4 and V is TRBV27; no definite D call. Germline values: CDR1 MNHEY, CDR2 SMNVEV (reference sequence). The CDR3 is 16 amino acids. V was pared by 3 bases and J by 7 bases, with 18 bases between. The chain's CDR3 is CASSFATARGGEKLFF. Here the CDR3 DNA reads TGTGCCAGCAGTTTTGCGACCGCCCGTGGTGGTGAAAAACTGTTTTTT. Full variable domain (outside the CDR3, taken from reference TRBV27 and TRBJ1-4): EAQVTQNPRYLITVTGKKLTVTCSQNMNHEYMSWYRQDPGLGLRQIYYSMNVEVTDKGDVPEGYKVSRKEKRNFPLILESPSPNQTSLYFCASSFATARGGEKLFFGSGTQLSVL.

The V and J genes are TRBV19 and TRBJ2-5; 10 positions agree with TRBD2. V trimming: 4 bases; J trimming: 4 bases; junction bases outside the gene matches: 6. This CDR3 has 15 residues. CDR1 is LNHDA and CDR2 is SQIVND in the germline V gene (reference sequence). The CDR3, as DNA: TGTGCCAGTAGTAAACTAGCGGGATTTGCAGAGACCCAGTACTTC. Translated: CASSKLAGFAETQYF.